This entry features one T cell receptor (beta chain) sequence. The target antigen is unknown. This record belongs to a study of human T cells and chemical hapten exposure. The overall study: An area of 2 cm by approximately 2 cm on upper inner arm skin received 2% DPC for sensitization. Scalp application of diphenylcyclopropenone was performed weekly in patients across the entire roughly 25-week study.

The CDR3 covers 13 residues. V lost 9 bases and J 3 bases, leaving 14 bases between the germline ends. Germline lookup yields CDR1 SEHNR and CDR2 FQNEAQ (reference sequence). TCRdb itself ran the RACE reads through MiXCR, one entry per CDR3 protein. Of some 170,000 distinct CDR3 sequences in the sample, 28% were seen once. Overall study results and limits: Clustering by CDR3 similarity yielded significantly more large clusters from expanded TCRs than controls.

Regarding time point: patch test 3, about 24 weeks after DPC sensitization. The treatment: therapeutic diphenylcyclopropenone sensitization with weekly scalp DPC. The starting material was whole blood, obtained in connection with sensitization to the hapten diphenylcyclopropenone (DPC). The rearrangement uses TRBV7-9 and TRBJ2-5; D could derive from TRBD1 or TRBD2 (5 bases each). This TCR derives from a woman between 18 and 30 years old with alopecia areata. Some clones in this sample may be carry-over from other donors' samples. The chain's CDR3 is CARGRDGEETQYF. CDR3 sequence (DNA): TGTGCCAGGGGCCGGGACGGAGAAGAGACCCAGTACTTC.